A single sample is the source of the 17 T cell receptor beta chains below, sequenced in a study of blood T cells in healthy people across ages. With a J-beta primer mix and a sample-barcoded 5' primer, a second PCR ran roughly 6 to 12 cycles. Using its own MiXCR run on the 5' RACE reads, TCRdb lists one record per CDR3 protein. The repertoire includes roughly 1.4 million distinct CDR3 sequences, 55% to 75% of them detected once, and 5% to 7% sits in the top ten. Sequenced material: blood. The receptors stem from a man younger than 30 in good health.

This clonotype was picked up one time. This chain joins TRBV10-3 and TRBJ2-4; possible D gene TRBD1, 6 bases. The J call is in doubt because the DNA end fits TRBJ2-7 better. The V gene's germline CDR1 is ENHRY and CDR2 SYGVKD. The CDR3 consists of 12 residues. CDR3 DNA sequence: TGTGCCATCAGTGAGTCGGACAGCGAGCAGTACTTC. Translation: CAISESDSEQYF.

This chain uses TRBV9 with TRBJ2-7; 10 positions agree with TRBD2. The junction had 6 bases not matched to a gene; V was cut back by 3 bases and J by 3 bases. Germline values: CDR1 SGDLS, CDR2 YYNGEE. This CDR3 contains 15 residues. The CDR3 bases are TGTGCCAGCAGCGCTACTAGCGGGGCCTTCTACGAGCAGTACTTC. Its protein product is CASSATSGAFYEQYF.

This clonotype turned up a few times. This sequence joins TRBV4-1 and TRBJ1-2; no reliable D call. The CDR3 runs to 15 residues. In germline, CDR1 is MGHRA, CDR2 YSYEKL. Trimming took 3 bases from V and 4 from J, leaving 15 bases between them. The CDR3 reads CASSQNPTGAYGYTF. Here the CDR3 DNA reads TGCGCCAGCAGCCAGAACCCAACGGGCGCCTATGGCTACACCTTC.

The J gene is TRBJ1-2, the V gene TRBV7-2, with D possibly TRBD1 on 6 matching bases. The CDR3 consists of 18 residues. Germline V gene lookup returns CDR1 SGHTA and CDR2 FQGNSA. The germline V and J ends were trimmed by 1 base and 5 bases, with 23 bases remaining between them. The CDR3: CASSLEALVLDSLYGYTF. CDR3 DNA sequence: TGTGCCAGCAGCTTAGAAGCCTTGGTATTGGACAGCCTATATGGCTACACCTTC.

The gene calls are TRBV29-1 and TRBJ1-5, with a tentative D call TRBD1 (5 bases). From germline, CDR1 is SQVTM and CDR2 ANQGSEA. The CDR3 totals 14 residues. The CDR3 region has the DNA TGCACCGCCATATTTGGGGGGAGGGATCAGCCCCAGCATTTT. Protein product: CTAIFGGRDQPQHF.

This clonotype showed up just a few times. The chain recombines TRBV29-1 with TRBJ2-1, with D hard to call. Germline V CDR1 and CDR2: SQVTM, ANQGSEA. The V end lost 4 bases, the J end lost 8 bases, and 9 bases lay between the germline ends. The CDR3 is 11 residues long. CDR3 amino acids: CSVVPGDEQFF. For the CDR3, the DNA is TGCAGCGTTGTACCGGGCGATGAGCAGTTCTTC.

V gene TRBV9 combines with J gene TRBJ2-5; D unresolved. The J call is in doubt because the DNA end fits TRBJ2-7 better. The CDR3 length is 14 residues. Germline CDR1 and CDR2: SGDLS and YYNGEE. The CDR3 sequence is CASSGEADTYEQYF. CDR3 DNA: TGTGCCAGCAGCGGGGAAGCTGATACCTACGAGCAGTACTTC.

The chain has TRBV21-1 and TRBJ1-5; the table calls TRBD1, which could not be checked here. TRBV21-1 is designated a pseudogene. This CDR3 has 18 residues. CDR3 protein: CASSNWKPGHPSNQPQHF. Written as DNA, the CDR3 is TGTGCCAGCAGCAACTGGAAACCGGGACACCCTAGCAATCAGCCCCAGCATTTT.

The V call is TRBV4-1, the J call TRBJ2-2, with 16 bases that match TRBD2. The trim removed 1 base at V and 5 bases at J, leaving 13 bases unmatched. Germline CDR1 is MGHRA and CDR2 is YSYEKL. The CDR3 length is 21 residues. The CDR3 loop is CASSQVRSGLAGGPTTGELFF. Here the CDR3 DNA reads TGCGCCAGCAGCCAAGTTAGATCGGGACTAGCGGGAGGGCCAACTACCGGGGAGCTGTTTTTT.

The CDR3 here is CASSSVLAGDEQFF. Written as DNA, the CDR3 is TGTGCCAGCAGCTCCGTATTAGCGGGAGATGAGCAGTTCTTC. This rearrangement joins TRBV11-2 to TRBJ2-1; 9 nucleotides agree with TRBD2. Germline loops: CDR1 SGHAT, CDR2 FQNNGV. J gave up 8 bases and V 4 bases, and 6 bases lay outside the gene matches. This CDR3 has 14 residues.

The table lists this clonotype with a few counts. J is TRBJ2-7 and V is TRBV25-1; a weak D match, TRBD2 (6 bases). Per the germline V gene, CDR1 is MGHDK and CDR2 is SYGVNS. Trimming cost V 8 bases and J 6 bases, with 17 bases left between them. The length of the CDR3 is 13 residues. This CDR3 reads CASSPWGDGEQYF. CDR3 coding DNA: TGTGCCAGCTCCCCTTGGGGGGATGGCGAGCAGTACTTC.

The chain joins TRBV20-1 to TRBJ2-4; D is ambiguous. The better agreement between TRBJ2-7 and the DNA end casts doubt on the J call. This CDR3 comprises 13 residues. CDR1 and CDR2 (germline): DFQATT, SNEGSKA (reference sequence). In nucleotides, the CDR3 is TGCAGTGCTAGAGCCCTAAACTCGGGCGAGCAGTACTTC. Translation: CSARALNSGEQYF.

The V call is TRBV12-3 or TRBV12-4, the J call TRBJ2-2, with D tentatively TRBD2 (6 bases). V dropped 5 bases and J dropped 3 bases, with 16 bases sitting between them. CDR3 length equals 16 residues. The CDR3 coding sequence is TGTGCCAGCAGTGTTGACAGAGGAGGGGACACCGGGGAGCTGTTTTTT. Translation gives CASSVDRGGDTGELFF.

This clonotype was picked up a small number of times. DNA for the CDR3: TGTGCCAGCAGTTTCGGTATACAAAAAAGAGGTTACTATGGCTACACCTTC. It specifies CASSFGIQKRGYYGYTF. The chain carries TRBV27 and TRBJ1-2; D gene ambiguous. V shed 3 bases and J shed 3 bases, with 20 bases lying between them. Per the germline V gene, CDR1 is MNHEY and CDR2 is SMNVEV (reference sequence). The CDR3 loop spans 17 amino acids.

This CDR3 is CASSLGGGDGTQYF. Written as DNA, the CDR3 is TGTGCCAGCAGTTTAGGCGGGGGGGATGGGACGCAGTATTTT. V and J are TRBV27 and TRBJ2-3; 9 nucleotides align to TRBD2. Germline-derived CDR1 and CDR2 are MNHEY and SMNVEV (reference sequence). The CDR3 sequence is 14 residues long. V was pared by 2 bases and J by 9 bases, with 6 bases of the junction left unmatched.

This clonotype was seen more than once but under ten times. The CDR3 protein is CAISEDPRGGQFF. In DNA form, the CDR3 reads TGTGCCATCAGTGAGGATCCTAGGGGAGGGCAGTTCTTC. The chain is built from TRBV10-3 and TRBJ2-1; possible D gene TRBD2, 6 bases. The CDR3 contains 13 residues. V was clipped by 2 bases and J by 12 bases, with 14 bases between them. The germline CDR1 and CDR2 sequences are ENHRY and SYGVKD.

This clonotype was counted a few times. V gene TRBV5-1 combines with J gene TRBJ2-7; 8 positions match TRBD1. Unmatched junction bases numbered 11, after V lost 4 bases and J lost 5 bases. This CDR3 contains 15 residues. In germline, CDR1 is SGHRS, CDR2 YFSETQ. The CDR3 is CASSLAQGQVHEQYF. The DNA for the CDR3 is TGCGCCAGCAGCCTTGCCCAGGGACAGGTCCACGAGCAGTACTTC. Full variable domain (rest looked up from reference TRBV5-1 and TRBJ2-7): KAGVTQTPRYLIKTRGQQVTLSCSPISGHRSVSWYQQTPGQGLQFLFEYFSETQRNKGNFPGRFSGRQFSNSRSEMNVSTLELGDSALYLCASSLAQGQVHEQYFGPGTRLTVT.